This T cell receptor (beta chain) was observed in a study of T cell repertoires in cytomegalovirus infection. Study-level background: Signatures in public TCR beta sequences pointed to both CMV infection and matching HLA type. Findings and limits, study-wide: Predominance within the ex vivo response was attributable to HLA-C-restricted CMV-specific TCR beta clonotypes. Pooled public TCR beta family frequency picked out CMV carriers with the relevant HLA.

This clonotype was observed at least ten times. Its antigen is currently unknown. TCRdb redid the calling of the reads with MiXCR, one entry per CDR3 protein. The data contain about 530,000 distinct CDR3 sequences, more than 25% of them singletons. With 1 base removed from V and 4 bases from J, the gap between germline ends came to 8 bases. Germline V gene sequence: CDR1 MGHRA, CDR2 YSYEKL. This CDR3 spans 14 amino acids. Sequencing input: PBMCs. The clonotype was recovered from a human donor in good health (CMV status not recorded). Some clones in this sample may be carry-over from other donors' samples. The chain joins TRBV4-1 to TRBJ2-1; the D gene is possibly TRBD2 (6 bases). The CDR3 nucleotides are TGCGCCAGCAGCCAAGTCGGGGGATACAATGAGCAGTTCTTC. This gives the protein CASSQVGGYNEQFF.